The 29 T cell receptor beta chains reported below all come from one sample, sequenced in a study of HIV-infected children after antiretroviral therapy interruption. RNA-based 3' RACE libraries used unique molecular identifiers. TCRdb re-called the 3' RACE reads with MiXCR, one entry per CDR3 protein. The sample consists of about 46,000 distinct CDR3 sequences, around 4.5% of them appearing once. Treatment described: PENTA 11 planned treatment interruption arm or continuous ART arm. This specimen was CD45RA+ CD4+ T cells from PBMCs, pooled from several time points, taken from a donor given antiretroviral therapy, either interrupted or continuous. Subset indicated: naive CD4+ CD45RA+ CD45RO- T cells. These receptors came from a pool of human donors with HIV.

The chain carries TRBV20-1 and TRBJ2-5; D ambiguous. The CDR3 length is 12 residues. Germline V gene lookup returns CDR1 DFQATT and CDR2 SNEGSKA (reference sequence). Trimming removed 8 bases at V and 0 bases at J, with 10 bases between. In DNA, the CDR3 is TGCAGTACCTTAGGGTACCAAGAGACCCAGTACTTC. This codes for CSTLGYQETQYF.

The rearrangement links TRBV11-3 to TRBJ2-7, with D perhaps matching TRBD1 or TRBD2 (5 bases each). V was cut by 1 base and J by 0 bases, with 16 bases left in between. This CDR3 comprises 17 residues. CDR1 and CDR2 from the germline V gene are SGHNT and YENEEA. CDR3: CASSLGGSDAASYEQYF. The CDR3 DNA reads TGTGCCAGCAGCTTAGGGGGGAGTGACGCCGCCTCCTACGAGCAGTACTTC.

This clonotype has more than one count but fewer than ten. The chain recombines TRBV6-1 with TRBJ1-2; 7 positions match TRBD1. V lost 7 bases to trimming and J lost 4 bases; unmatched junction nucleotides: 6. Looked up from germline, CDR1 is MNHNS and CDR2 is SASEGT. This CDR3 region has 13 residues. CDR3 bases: TGTGCCAGCAAGGGACAGTCGATCTATGGCTACACCTTC. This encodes CASKGQSIYGYTF.

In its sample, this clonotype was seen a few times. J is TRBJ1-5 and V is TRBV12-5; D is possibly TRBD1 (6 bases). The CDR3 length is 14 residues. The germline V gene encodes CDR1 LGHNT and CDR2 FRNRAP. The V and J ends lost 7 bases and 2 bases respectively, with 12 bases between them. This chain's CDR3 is CASAQQGGNQPQHF. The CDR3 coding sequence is TGTGCTAGTGCTCAACAGGGAGGCAATCAGCCCCAGCATTTT. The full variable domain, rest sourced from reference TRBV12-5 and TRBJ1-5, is DARVTQTPRHKVTEMGQEVTMRCQPILGHNTVFWYRQTMMQGLELLAYFRNRAPLDDSGMPKDRFSAEMPDATLATLKIQPSEPRDSAVYFCASAQQGGNQPQHFGDGTRLSIL.

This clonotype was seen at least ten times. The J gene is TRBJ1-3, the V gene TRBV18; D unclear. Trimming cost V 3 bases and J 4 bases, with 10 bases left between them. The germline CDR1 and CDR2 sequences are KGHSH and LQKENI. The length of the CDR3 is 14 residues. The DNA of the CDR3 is TGTGCCAGCTCACCGGCGACGTCCGGAAACACCATATATTTT. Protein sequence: CASSPATSGNTIYF.

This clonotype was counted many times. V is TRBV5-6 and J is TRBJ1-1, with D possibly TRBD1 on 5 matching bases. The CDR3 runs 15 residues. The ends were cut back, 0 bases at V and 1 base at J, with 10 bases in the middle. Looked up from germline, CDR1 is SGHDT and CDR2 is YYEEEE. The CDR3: CASSLVGQGNTEAFF. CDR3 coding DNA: TGTGCCAGCAGCTTGGTTGGCCAGGGGAACACTGAAGCTTTCTTT.

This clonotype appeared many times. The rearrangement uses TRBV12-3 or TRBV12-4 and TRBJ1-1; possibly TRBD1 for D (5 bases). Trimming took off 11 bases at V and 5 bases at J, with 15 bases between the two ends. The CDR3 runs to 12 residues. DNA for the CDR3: TGTGCCGGGGTGCAGGGCGGTACTGAAGCTTTCTTT. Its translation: CAGVQGGTEAFF.

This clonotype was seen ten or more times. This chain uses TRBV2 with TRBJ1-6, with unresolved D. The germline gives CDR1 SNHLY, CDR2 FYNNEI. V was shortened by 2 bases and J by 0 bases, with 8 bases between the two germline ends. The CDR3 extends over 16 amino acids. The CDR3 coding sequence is TGTGCCAGCAGTGAAATGGGGAGCTCCTATAATTCACCCCTCCACTTT. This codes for CASSEMGSSYNSPLHF.

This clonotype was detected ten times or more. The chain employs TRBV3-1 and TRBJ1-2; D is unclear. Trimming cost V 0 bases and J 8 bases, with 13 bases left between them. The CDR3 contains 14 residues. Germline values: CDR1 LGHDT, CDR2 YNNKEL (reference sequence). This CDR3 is CASSQEAGQRGYTF. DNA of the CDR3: TGTGCCAGCAGCCAAGAAGCAGGCCAGAGAGGCTACACCTTC.

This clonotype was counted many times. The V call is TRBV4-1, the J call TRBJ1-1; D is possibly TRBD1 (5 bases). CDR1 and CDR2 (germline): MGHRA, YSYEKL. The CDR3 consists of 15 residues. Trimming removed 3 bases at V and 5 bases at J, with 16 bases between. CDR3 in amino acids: CASSQRDGRPTEAFF. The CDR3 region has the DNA TGCGCCAGCAGCCAGAGGGACGGGAGACCAACTGAAGCTTTCTTT.

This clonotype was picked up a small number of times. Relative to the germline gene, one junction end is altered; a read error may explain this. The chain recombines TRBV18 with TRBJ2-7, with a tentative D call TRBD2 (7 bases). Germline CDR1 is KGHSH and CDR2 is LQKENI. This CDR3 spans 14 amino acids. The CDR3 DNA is TGTGCCAGCTCACCCTCGGGGGGCTCCCACGAGCAGTACTTC. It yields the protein CASSPSGGSHEQYF.

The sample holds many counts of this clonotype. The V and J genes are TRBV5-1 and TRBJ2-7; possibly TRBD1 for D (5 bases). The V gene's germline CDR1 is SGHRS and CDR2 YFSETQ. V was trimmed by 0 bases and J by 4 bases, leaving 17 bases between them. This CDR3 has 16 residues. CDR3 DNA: TGCGCCAGCAGCTTGGAACTTCGTGGGGCTGGGTACGAGCAGTACTTC. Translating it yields CASSLELRGAGYEQYF. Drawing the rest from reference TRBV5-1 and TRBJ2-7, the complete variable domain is KAGVTQTPRYLIKTRGQQVTLSCSPISGHRSVSWYQQTPGQGLQFLFEYFSETQRNKGNFPGRFSGRQFSNSRSEMNVSTLELGDSALYLCASSLELRGAGYEQYFGPGTRLTVT.

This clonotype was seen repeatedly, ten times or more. The CDR3 DNA is TGTGCCAGCAGTTACAAGCGGGACAGCCAAATCTACTATGGCTACACCTTC. It specifies CASSYKRDSQIYYGYTF. The J gene is TRBJ1-2, the V gene TRBV6-5, with 7 positions matching TRBD1. The CDR3 sequence is 17 residues long. Per germline, CDR1 MNHEY and CDR2 SVGAGI. J was trimmed by 3 bases and V by 2 bases; bases with no gene match: 12.

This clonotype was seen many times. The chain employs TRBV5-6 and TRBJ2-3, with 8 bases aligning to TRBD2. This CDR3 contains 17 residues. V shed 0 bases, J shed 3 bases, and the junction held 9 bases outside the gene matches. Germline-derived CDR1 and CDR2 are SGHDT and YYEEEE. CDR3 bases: TGTGCCAGCAGCTTGGGTCGCAGCGGGGGCCGTACAGATACGCAGTATTTT. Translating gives CASSLGRSGGRTDTQYF.

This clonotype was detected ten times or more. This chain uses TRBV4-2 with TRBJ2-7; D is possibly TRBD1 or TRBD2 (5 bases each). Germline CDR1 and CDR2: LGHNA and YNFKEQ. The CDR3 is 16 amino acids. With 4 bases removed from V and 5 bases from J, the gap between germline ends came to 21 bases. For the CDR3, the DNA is TGTGCCAGCAGCCCGGGACCAAGGGACCGGCCCCACGAGCAGTACTTC. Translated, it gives CASSPGPRDRPHEQYF.

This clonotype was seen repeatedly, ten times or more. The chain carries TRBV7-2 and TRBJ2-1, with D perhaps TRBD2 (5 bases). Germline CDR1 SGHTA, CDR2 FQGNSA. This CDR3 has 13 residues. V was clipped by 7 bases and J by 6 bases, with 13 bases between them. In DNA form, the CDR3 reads TGTGCCAGCAACTCTCCGGGAACCAATGAGCAGTTCTTC. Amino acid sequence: CASNSPGTNEQFF.

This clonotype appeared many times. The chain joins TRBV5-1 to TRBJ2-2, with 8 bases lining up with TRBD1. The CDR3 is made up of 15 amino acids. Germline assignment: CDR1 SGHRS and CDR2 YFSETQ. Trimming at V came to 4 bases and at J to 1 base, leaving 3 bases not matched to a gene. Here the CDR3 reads CASSPDRVNTGELFF. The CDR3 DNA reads TGCGCCAGCAGCCCGGACAGGGTGAACACCGGGGAGCTGTTTTTT. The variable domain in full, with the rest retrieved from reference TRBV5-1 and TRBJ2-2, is KAGVTQTPRYLIKTRGQQVTLSCSPISGHRSVSWYQQTPGQGLQFLFEYFSETQRNKGNFPGRFSGRQFSNSRSEMNVSTLELGDSALYLCASSPDRVNTGELFFGEGSRLTVL.

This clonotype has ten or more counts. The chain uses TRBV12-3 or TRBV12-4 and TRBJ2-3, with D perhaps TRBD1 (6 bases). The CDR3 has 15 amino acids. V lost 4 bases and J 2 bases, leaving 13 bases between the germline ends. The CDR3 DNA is TGTGCCAGCAGTTCACAGGGAACTCTCACAGATACGCAGTATTTT. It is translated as CASSSQGTLTDTQYF.

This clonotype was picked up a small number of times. The CDR3 DNA sequence: TGTGCCAGCAGCCAAGGATCCGGGACCGTCACCTACAATGAGCAGTTCTTC. Amino acids: CASSQGSGTVTYNEQFF. The gene calls are TRBV3-1 and TRBJ2-1; either TRBD1 or TRBD2 may supply D (5 bases each). Germline V gene data show CDR1 as LGHDT and CDR2 as YNNKEL (reference sequence). This CDR3 spans 17 amino acids. Between the trimmed V and J ends, which lost 1 base and 2 bases, there was a span of 15 bases.

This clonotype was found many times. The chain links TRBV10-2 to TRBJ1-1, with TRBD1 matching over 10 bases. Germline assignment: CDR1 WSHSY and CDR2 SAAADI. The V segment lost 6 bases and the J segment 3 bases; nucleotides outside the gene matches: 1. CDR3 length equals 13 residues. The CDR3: CASRGTGDTEAFF. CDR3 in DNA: TGCGCCAGCAGAGGGACAGGGGACACTGAAGCTTTCTTT.

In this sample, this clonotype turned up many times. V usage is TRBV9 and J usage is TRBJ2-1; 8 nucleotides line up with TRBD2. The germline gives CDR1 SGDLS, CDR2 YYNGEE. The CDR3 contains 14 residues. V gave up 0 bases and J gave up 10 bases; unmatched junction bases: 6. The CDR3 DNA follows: TGTGCCAGCAGCGTAGATGGAGCGGGGGACGAGCAGTTCTTC. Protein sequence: CASSVDGAGDEQFF.

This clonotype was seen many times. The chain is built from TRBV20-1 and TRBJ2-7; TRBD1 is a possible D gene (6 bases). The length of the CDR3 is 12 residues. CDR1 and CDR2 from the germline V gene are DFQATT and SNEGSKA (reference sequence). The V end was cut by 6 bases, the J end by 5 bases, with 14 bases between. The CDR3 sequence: CSATQGTDEQYF. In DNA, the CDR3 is TGCAGTGCAACACAGGGCACCGACGAGCAGTACTTC.

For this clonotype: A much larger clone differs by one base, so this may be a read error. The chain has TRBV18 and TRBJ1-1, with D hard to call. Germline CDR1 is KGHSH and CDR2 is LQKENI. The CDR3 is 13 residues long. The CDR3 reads CVSSPRGEGEAFF. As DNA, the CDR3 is TGTGTCAGCTCACCACGGGGAGAGGGAGAAGCTTTCTTT.

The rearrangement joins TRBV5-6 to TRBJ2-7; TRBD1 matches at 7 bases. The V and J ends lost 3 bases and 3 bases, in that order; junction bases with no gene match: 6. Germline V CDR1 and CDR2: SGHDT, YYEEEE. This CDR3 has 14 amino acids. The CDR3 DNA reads TGTGCCAGCAGCTGGGGACAGCCCCACTACGAGCAGTACTTC. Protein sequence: CASSWGQPHYEQYF. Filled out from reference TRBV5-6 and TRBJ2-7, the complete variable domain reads DAGVTQSPTHLIKTRGQQVTLRCSPKSGHDTVSWYQQALGQGPQFIFQYYEEEERQRGNFPDRFSGHQFPNYSSELNVNALLLGDSALYLCASSWGQPHYEQYFGPGTRLTVT.

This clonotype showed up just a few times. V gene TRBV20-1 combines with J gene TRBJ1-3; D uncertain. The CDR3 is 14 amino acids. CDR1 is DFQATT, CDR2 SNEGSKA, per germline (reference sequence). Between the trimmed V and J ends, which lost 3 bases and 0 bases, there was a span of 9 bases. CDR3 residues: CSARTPTSGNTIYF. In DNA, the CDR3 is TGCAGTGCTAGGACCCCTACCTCTGGAAACACCATATATTTT.

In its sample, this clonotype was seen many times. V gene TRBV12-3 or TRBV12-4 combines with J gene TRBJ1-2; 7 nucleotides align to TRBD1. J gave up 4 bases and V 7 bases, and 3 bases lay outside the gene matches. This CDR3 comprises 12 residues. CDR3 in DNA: TGTGCCAGCAAGTACAGGGGCTATGGCTACACCTTC. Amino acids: CASKYRGYGYTF.

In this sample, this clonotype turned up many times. CDR3 loop: CASRPAQFSYEQYF. CDR3 nucleotides: TGTGCCAGCAGGCCCGCGCAGTTTTCCTACGAGCAGTACTTC. V usage is TRBV28 and J usage is TRBJ2-7; D unclear. Trimming left V 6 bases short and J 1 base short, with 13 bases between. Germline V CDR1 and CDR2: MDHEN, SYDVKM. The CDR3 covers 14 residues.

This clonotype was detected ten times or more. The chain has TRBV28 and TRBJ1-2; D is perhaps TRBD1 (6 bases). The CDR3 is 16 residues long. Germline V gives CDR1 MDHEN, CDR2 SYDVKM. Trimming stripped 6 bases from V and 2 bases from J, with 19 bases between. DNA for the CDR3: TGTGCCAGCAGGCTAGTAGGACAGACAACCAACTATGGCTACACCTTC. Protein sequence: CASRLVGQTTNYGYTF.

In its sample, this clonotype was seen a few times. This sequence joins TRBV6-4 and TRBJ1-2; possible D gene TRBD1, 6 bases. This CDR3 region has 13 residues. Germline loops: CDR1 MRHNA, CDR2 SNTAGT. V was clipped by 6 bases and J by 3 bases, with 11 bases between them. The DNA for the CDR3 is TGTGCCAGCAGACAGGGTTCGGACTATGGCTACACCTTC. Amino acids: CASRQGSDYGYTF.